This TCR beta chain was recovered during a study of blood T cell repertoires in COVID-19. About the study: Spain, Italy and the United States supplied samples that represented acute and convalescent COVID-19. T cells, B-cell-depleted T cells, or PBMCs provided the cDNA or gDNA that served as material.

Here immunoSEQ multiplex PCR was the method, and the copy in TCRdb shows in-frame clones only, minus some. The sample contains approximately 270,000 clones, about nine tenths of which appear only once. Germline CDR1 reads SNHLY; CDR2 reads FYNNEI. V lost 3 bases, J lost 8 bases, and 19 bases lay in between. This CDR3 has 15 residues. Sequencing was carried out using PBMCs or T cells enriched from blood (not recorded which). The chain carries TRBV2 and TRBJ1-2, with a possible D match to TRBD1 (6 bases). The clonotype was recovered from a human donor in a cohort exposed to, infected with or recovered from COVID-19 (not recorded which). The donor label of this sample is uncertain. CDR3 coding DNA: TGTGCCAGCAGTGACGCCCGGCGGGGGGCGAGAGGCTACACCTTC. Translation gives CASSDARRGARGYTF.